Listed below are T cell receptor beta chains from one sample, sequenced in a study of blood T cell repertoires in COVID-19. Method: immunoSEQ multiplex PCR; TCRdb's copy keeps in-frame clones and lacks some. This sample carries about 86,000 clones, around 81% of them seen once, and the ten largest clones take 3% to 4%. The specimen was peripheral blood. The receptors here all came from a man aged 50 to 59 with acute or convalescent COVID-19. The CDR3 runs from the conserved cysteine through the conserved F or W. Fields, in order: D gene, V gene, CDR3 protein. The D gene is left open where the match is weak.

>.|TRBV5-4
CASSLDSTIGELFF
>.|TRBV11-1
CASSYHTVNTEAFF
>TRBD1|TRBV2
CASSVRQGAMGNEQFF
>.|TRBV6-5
CASIYQVLPETQYF
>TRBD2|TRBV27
CASSLGTSGRNEQYF
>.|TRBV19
CATTGRGEDTQYF
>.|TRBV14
CASSQAGAYGYTF
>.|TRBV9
CASSSGVGINTGELFF
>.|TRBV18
CASSPAGDTEAFF
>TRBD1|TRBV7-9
CASSSSTGGLYNEQFF
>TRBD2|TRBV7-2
CASSTRTSLETQYF
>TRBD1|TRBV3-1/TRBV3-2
CASTRGQYKSDTQYF
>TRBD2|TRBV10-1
CASRDAGGPGDTQYF
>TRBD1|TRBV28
CASSLGQGKNEQYF
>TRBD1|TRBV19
CASSITGGVAEAFF
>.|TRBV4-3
CASSQFSLNYGYTF
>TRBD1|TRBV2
CASRRTGQNTGELFF
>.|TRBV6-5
CASSYLQGNAEAFF
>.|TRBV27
CASIPTTLSYEQYF
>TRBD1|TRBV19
CASTGGYGYTF
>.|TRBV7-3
CASSYLPGGTDTQYF
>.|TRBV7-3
CASSPARTANTGELFF
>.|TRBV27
CASSSGTTNEKLFF
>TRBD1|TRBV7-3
CASSGDRGNTGELFF
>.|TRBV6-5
CASSYSSGALTDTQYF
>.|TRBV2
CASSGQGGTEAFF
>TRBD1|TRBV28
CASSGRDRGADTQYF
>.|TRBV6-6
CASTLIGRETQYF
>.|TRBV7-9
CASSFQANYGYTF
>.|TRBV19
CASRKGAANTGELFF
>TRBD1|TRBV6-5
CASSSQKTGSNQPQHF
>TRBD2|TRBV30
CAWSRISGGSAGELFF
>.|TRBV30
CASTTGPGNTIYF
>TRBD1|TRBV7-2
CASSSGQGSNIQYF
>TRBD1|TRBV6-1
CASGTQGRDHEQYF
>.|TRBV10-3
CAVRTSTDTQYF
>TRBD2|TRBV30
CAWSTGGETQYF
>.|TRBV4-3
CASSTRGGTGELFF
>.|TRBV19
CASSPNLDSTNEKLFF
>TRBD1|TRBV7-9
CASSLGDRGNSPLHF
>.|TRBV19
CASSTTRNSNYGYTF
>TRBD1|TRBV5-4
CASSTDRGRETQYF